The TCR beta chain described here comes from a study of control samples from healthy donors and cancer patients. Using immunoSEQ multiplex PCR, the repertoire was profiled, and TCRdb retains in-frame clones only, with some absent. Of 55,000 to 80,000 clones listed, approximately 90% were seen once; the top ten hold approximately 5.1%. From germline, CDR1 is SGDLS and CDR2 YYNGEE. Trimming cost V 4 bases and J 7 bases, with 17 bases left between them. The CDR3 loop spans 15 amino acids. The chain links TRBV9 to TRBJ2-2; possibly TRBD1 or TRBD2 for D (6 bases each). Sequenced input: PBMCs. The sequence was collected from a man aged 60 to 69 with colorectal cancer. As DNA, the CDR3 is TGTGCCAGCAGCCCTCGTCCACAGGGACTCGGGGAGCTGTTTTTT. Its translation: CASSPRPQGLGELFF.